This entry lists 11 T cell receptor beta chains sequenced from one sample in a study of blood T cell repertoires in COVID-19 (dated by TCRdb to about 2020). Receptors were amplified or captured by the immunoSEQ multiplex PCR assay. The immuneACCESS repertoire file appears here via TCRdb, limited to in-frame rearrangements. These files lack a portion of the clones; in checked studies, under half of the deficit traces to unresolved V genes, and the cause of the others is not known. The sample profile shows about 300,000 clones; around nine tenths of them were found once. The top ten constitute about 1.7% of the sample. Sequencing was done on a sample of peripheral blood. The origin of the receptors is a woman under 40 with COVID-19, enrolled during active disease.

The chain employs TRBV5-1 and TRBJ1-2; 7 nucleotides align to TRBD1. V trimming: 4 bases; J trimming: 3 bases; junction bases outside the gene matches: 6. CDR3 length: 14 amino acids. Germline assignment: CDR1 SGHRS and CDR2 YFSETQ. The CDR3 DNA reads as TGCGCCAGCAGCCTTACCCAGGGGGACTATGGCTACACCTTC. Its protein product is CASSLTQGDYGYTF.

The gene calls are TRBV7-9 and TRBJ2-2; 9 bases are shared with TRBD2. Looked up from germline, CDR1 is SEHNR and CDR2 is FQNEAQ (reference sequence). V shed 5 bases and J 8 bases; nucleotides not matched to a gene: 6. This CDR3 has 14 amino acids. In DNA, the CDR3 is TGTGCCAGCAGCCCCCGACTAGCGGAAGGGGAGCTGTTTTTT. It specifies CASSPRLAEGELFF.

This chain uses TRBV28 with TRBJ1-3; D is undetermined. V gave up 6 bases and J gave up 2 bases, with 14 bases separating them. Per germline, CDR1 MDHEN and CDR2 SYDVKM. This CDR3 comprises 15 residues. The CDR3: CASSNGRAPGNTIYF. CDR3 coding DNA: TGTGCCAGCAGCAATGGCCGAGCGCCTGGAAACACCATATATTTT.

The chain has TRBV28 and TRBJ1-3; tentative D call: TRBD1 (6 bases). The CDR3 covers 17 residues. Germline V lookup: CDR1 MDHEN, CDR2 SYDVKM. Trimming removed 5 bases at V and 0 bases at J, with 17 bases between. The CDR3 reads CASSPRRQASSGNTIYF. For the CDR3, the DNA is TGTGCCAGCAGTCCCCGAAGACAGGCGAGCTCTGGAAACACCATATATTTT.

V usage is TRBV18 and J usage is TRBJ1-2; D is unresolved. The CDR3 runs to 16 residues. Trimming stripped 3 bases from V and 4 bases from J, with 18 bases between. The germline V gene has CDR1 KGHSH and CDR2 LQKENI. CDR3 nucleotides: TGTGCCAGCTCACCCCCTACCCCCGGAGTTTCCTATGGCTACACCTTC. Translating gives CASSPPTPGVSYGYTF.

The chain joins TRBV5-8 to TRBJ2-1; D remains unclear. This CDR3 contains 15 residues. V dropped 2 bases and J dropped 0 bases, with 9 bases sitting between them. Germline values: CDR1 SGHTS, CDR2 YDEGEE. The CDR3 reads CASSFGRSSYNEQFF. The CDR3 DNA follows: TGTGCCAGCAGCTTCGGAAGGAGCTCCTACAATGAGCAGTTCTTC.

The gene calls are TRBV30 and TRBJ2-3, with 8 bases that match TRBD2. V lost 3 bases to trimming and J lost 5 bases; unmatched junction nucleotides: 4. The CDR3 runs 13 residues. The germline V gene has CDR1 GTSNPN and CDR2 SVGIG (reference sequence). CDR3 nucleotides: TGTGCCTGGAGCCTTAGCGGGGTAGATACGCAGTATTTT. Its protein is CAWSLSGVDTQYF.

This clone was observed a few times. This sample includes further DNA sequences coding for the same CDR3. The chain links TRBV18 to TRBJ2-7; D perhaps matches TRBD2 (5 bases). Trimming pared 2 bases from V and 3 bases from J, leaving 8 bases between. Germline V CDR1 and CDR2: KGHSH, LQKENI. The CDR3 sequence is 13 residues long. CDR3 nucleotide sequence: TGTGCCAGCTCACCAGGGAGTAGCTACGAGCAGTACTTC. The encoded protein is CASSPGSSYEQYF.

The chain uses TRBV19 and TRBJ1-5; 7 bases are shared with TRBD1. The CDR3 loop spans 14 amino acids. The germline gives CDR1 LNHDA, CDR2 SQIVND (reference sequence). V lost 4 bases to trimming and J lost 5 bases; unmatched junction nucleotides: 5. The CDR3: CASSRQGRDQPQHF. For the CDR3, the DNA is TGTGCCAGTAGTAGACAGGGACGGGATCAGCCCCAGCATTTT. The whole variable domain, filled in from reference TRBV19 and TRBJ1-5, reads DGGITQSPKYLFRKEGQNVTLSCEQNLNHDAMYWYRQDPGQGLRLIYYSQIVNDFQKGDIAEGYSVSREKKESFPLTVTSAQKNPTAFYLCASSRQGRDQPQHFGDGTRLSIL.

The rearrangement uses TRBV6-6 and TRBJ2-7; 8 bases fit TRBD1. Germline V gene data show CDR1 as MNHNY and CDR2 as SVGAGI (reference sequence). V shed 6 bases, J shed 2 bases, and the junction held 3 bases outside the gene matches. CDR3 length: 13 residues. The CDR3: CASSPDRAYEQYF. Written as DNA, the CDR3 is TGTGCCAGCAGCCCGGACAGGGCCTACGAGCAGTACTTC.

CDR3 protein: CASSPPGQRNEKLFF. The CDR3 nucleotides are TGTGCCAGCTCACCACCAGGACAGAGAAATGAAAAACTGTTTTTT. The rearrangement joins TRBV18 to TRBJ1-4, with D possibly matching TRBD1 (6 bases). The CDR3 is 15 residues long. Germline V gene sequence: CDR1 KGHSH, CDR2 LQKENI. Trimming took 0 bases from V and 5 from J, leaving 10 bases between them. The full variable domain, completed using reference TRBV18 and TRBJ1-4, is NAGVMQNPRHLVRRRGQEARLRCSPMKGHSHVYWYRQLPEEGLKFMVYLQKENIIDESGMPKERFSAEFPKEGPSILRIQQVVRGDSAAYFCASSPPGQRNEKLFFGSGTQLSVL.